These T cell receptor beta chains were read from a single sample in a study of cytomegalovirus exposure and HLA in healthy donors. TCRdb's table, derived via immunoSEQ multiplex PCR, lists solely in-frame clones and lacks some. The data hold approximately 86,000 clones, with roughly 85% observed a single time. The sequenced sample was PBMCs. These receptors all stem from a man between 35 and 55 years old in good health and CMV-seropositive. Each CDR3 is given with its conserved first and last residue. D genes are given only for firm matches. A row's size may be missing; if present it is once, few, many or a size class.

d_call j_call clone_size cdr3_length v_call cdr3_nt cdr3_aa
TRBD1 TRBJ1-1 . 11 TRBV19 TGTGCCGGGGGACAGGGTACTGAAGCTTTCTTT CAGGQGTEAFF
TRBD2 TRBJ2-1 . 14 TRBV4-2 TGTGCCAGCAGCCAAGCCCGGGCGGGGGTCGGGCAGTTCTTC CASSQARAGVGQFF
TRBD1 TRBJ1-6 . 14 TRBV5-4 TGTGCCAGCAGCTCCGACAGGGGAGGTTCACCCCTCCACTTT CASSSDRGGSPLHF
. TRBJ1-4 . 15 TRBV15 TGTGCCACCAGCCCCCCAGGGCCCCGTGGGGAAAAACTGTTTTTT CATSPPGPRGEKLFF
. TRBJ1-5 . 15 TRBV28 TGTGCCAGCAGTTTGGGGGGGGCTTTCAATCAGCCCCAGCATTTT CASSLGGAFNQPQHF
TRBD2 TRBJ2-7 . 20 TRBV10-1 TGCGCCAGCAGAAATTGGCGTGGGACTAGCGGGGCGGGGAAATACTACGAGCAGTACTTC CASRNWRGTSGAGKYYEQYF
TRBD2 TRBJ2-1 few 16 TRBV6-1 TGTGCCAGCAGTGGGCGACTAGCGGGAAATTACAATGAGCAGTTCTTC CASSGRLAGNYNEQFF
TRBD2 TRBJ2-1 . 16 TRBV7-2 TGTGCCAGCAGCCAACTCAGGTGGGAGGGCCAGAGTGAGCAGTTCTTC CASSQLRWEGQSEQFF
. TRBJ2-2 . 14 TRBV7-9 TGTGCCAGCACCCTTGGCGGGAACACCGGGGAGCTGTTTTTT CASTLGGNTGELFF
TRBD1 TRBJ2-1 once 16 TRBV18 TGTGCCAGCTCACAACTCTGGGACAGGGAAGGGGCTGAGCAGTTCTTC CASSQLWDREGAEQFF
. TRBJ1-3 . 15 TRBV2 TGTGCCAGCAGTGAACTCTCGGGAAATGGAAACACCATATATTTT CASSELSGNGNTIYF
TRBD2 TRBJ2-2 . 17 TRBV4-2 TGTGCCAGCAGCCTTCTCAGTATCGGGACTAGGGTCGGGGAGCTGTTTTTT CASSLLSIGTRVGELFF
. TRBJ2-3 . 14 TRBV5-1 TGCGCCAGCAGCTTGGGGGACTTCACAGATACGCAGTATTTT CASSLGDFTDTQYF
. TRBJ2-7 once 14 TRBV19 TGTGCCAGTAGTATTACAGGTGTCGCCTACGAGCAGTACTTC CASSITGVAYEQYF
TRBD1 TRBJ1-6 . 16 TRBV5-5 TGTGCCAGCAGCTTAGACCGGGACAGGGATGATTCACCCCTCCACTTT CASSLDRDRDDSPLHF
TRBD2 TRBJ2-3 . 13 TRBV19 TGTGCCAGTAGTTTGCGCGGGAGGGATACGCAGTATTTT CASSLRGRDTQYF
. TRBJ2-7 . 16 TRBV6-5 TGTGCCAGCAGTTACACCTTAGCGGCTAGCTCCTACGAGCAGTACTTC CASSYTLAASSYEQYF
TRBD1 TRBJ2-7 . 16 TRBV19 TGTGCCAGTAGTACCGGGACAGGGAGAGGCTCCTACGAGCAGTACTTC CASSTGTGRGSYEQYF
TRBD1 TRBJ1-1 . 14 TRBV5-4 TGTGCCAGCAGTTCCAGGGGACAGGGCCAAGGAGCTTTCTTT CASSSRGQGQGAFF
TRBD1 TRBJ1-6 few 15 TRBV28 TGTGCCAGCAGTTTAGGACAGGGTAATAATTCACCCCTCCACTTT CASSLGQGNNSPLHF
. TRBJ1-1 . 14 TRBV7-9 TGTGCCAGCTGCTGGGAGGGGATGAACACTGAAGCTTTCTTT CASCWEGMNTEAFF
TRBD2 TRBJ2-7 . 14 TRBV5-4 TGTGCCAGCAGCTTGGGCCAGCGGGAACTCGAGCAGTACTTC CASSLGQRELEQYF
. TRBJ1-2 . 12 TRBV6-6 TGTGCCAGCAACCAAGGAGGAAGCGGCTACACCTTC CASNQGGSGYTF
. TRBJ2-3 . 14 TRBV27 TGTGCCAGCGGAGGGTATGTGGGCACAGATACGCAGTATTTT CASGGYVGTDTQYF
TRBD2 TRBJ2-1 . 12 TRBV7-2 TGTGCCAGCCGACTAGCGTACAATGAGCAGTTCTTC CASRLAYNEQFF
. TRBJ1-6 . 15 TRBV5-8 TGTGCCAGCAGCCCGTCGGACAGAAAGAATTCACCCCTCCACTTT CASSPSDRKNSPLHF
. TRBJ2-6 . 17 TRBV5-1 TGCGCCAGCAGCTTGGATTATCAGTTCTCTGGGGCCAACGTCCTGACTTTC CASSLDYQFSGANVLTF
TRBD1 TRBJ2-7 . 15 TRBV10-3 TGTGCCATCAGTGAAAAGGCAGGGGGCTCCTACGAGCAGTACTTC CAISEKAGGSYEQYF
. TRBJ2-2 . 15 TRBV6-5 TGTGCCAGCATCTTCGGACTACCGAACACCGGGGAGCTGTTTTTT CASIFGLPNTGELFF
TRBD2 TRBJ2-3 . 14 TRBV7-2 TGTGCCAGCAGCTCCGCTAGCGGTACAGATACGCAGTATTTT CASSSASGTDTQYF
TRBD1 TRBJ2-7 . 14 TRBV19 TGTGCCAGTAGTTCGACAGGGGACTCCTACGAGCAGTACTTC CASSSTGDSYEQYF
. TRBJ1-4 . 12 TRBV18 TGTGCCAGCGGGAGAGGTAATGAAAAACTGTTTTTT CASGRGNEKLFF
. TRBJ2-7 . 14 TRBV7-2 TGTGCCAGCAGCTTAGGATTCAGGGTCGACGAGCAGTACTTC CASSLGFRVDEQYF
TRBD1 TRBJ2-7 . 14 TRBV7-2 TGTGTCAGCAGCCTTCGACAGGGGGGCAGGGAGCAGTACTTC CVSSLRQGGREQYF
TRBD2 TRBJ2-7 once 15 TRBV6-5 TGTGCCAGCAGCAAAGAGCGGGGTAGCTCCTACGAGCAGTACTTC CASSKERGSSYEQYF
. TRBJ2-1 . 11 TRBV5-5 TGTGCCAGCAGCTTGCTCAATGAGCAGTTCTTC CASSLLNEQFF
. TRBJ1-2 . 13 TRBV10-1 TGCGCCAGCAGTGAGCGTCAGGGTTATGGCTACACCTTC CASSERQGYGYTF
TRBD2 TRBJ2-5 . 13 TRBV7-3 TGTGCCAGCAGCCAAGGGACTAAGGAGACCCAGTACTTC CASSQGTKETQYF
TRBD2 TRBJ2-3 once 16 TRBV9 TGTGCCAGCAGTGACTTTGCGGGAGGGAGGAGAGATACGCAGTATTTT CASSDFAGGRRDTQYF
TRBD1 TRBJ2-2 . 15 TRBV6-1 TGTGCCAGCAACTGGGACAGGGGAGCGGTCGGGGAGCTGTTTTTT CASNWDRGAVGELFF
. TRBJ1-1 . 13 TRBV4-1 TGCGCCAGCAGCCATAACTCGAACACTGAAGCTTTCTTT CASSHNSNTEAFF
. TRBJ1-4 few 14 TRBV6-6 TGTGCCAGCAGTTACTCTCGCGGTGCTGAAAAACTGTTTTTT CASSYSRGAEKLFF
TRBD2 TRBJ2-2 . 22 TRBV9 TGTGCCAGCAGCGGACGGGGACGGGAAAGGACTAGCGGGAGTTTCGACACCGGGGAGCTGTTTTTT CASSGRGRERTSGSFDTGELFF
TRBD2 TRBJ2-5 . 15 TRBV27 TGTGCCAGCAGAGATGAACTAGCGGATGAAGAGACCCAGTACTTC CASRDELADEETQYF
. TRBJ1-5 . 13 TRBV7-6 TGTGCCAGCAGCCCGACAGGTATTCAGCCCCAGCATTTT CASSPTGIQPQHF
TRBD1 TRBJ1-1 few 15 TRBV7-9 TGTGCCAGCAGCTTCCTGCAGGGGGCGAGCACTGAAGCTTTCTTT CASSFLQGASTEAFF
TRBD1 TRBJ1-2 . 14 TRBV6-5 TGTGCCAGCAGGGGACAGGGGGTGAACTATGGCTACACCTTC CASRGQGVNYGYTF
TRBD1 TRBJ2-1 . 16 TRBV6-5 TGTGCCAGCAGTTACTCTAGGGGGCGAGTATTTGATGAGCAGTTCTTC CASSYSRGRVFDEQFF
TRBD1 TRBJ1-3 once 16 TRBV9 TGTGCCAGCAGCGTTTCGACAGGGATGGGGGGAAACACCATATATTTT CASSVSTGMGGNTIYF
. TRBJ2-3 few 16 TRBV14 TGTGCCAGCAGCCAAGGGGGGGGCATCCGCACAGATACGCAGTATTTT CASSQGGGIRTDTQYF
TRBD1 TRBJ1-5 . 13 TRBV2 TGTGCCACCGACAGGGGGCGGAATCAGCCCCAGCATTTT CATDRGRNQPQHF
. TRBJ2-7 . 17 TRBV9 TGTGCCAGCAGCGGAGAAACAGGGCATCCTAGCTCCTACGAGCAGTACTTC CASSGETGHPSSYEQYF
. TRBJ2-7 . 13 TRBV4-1 TGCGCCAGCGCTTCATCCCGGACTCACGAGCAGTACTTC CASASSRTHEQYF